This entry is about one T cell receptor (beta chain). Antigen specificity is unknown. This record belongs to a study of T cells in localized non-small cell lung cancer. The study, taken as a whole, reports: Uninvolved adjacent lung had the highest recorded T cell clonality, with tumor below it.

TCRdb's copy holds only in-frame clones and misses some; the assay was immunoSEQ multiplex PCR. The sample holds around 26,000 clones, about nine tenths seen once. CDR3 length: 15 residues. V shed 7 bases and J shed 0 bases, with 13 bases lying between them. CDR1 is KGHSH, CDR2 LQKENI, per germline. The material sequenced was peripheral blood, taken before any cancer treatment. The chain combines TRBV18 with TRBJ1-3; D is uncertain. The receptor comes from a woman aged 40-75 years with stage I lung adenocarcinoma. In nucleotides, the CDR3 is TGTGCCAGCTTTTCGGACTCGAGCTCTGGAAACACCATATATTTT. Translated: CASFSDSSSGNTIYF.